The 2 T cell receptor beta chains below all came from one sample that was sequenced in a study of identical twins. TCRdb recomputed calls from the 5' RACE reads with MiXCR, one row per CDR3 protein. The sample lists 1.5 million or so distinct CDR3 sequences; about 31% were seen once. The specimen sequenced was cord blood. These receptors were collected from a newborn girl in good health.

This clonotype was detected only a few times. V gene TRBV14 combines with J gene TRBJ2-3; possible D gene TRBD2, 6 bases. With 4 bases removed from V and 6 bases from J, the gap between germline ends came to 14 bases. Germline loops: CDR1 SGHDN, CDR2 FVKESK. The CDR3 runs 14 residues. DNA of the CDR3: TGTGCCAGCAGCCCAGTTTTGACTAGGGATACGCAGTATTTT. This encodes CASSPVLTRDTQYF.

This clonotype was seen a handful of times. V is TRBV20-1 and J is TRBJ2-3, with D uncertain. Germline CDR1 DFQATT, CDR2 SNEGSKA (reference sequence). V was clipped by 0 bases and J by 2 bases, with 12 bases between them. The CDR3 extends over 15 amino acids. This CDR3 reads CSARDIRLDTDTQYF. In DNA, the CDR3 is TGCAGTGCTAGAGATATTAGGTTGGACACAGATACGCAGTATTTT.